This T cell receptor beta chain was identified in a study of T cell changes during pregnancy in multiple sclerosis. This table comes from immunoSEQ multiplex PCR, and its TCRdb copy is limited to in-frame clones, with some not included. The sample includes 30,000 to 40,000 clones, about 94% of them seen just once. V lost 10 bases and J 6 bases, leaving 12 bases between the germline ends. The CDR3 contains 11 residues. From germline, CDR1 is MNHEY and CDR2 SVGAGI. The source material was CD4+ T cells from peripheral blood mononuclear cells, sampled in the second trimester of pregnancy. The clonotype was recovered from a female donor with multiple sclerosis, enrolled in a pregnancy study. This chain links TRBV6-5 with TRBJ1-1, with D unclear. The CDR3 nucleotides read TGTGCCACGGCGGGGATCGCTGAAGCTTTCTTT. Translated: CATAGIAEAFF.